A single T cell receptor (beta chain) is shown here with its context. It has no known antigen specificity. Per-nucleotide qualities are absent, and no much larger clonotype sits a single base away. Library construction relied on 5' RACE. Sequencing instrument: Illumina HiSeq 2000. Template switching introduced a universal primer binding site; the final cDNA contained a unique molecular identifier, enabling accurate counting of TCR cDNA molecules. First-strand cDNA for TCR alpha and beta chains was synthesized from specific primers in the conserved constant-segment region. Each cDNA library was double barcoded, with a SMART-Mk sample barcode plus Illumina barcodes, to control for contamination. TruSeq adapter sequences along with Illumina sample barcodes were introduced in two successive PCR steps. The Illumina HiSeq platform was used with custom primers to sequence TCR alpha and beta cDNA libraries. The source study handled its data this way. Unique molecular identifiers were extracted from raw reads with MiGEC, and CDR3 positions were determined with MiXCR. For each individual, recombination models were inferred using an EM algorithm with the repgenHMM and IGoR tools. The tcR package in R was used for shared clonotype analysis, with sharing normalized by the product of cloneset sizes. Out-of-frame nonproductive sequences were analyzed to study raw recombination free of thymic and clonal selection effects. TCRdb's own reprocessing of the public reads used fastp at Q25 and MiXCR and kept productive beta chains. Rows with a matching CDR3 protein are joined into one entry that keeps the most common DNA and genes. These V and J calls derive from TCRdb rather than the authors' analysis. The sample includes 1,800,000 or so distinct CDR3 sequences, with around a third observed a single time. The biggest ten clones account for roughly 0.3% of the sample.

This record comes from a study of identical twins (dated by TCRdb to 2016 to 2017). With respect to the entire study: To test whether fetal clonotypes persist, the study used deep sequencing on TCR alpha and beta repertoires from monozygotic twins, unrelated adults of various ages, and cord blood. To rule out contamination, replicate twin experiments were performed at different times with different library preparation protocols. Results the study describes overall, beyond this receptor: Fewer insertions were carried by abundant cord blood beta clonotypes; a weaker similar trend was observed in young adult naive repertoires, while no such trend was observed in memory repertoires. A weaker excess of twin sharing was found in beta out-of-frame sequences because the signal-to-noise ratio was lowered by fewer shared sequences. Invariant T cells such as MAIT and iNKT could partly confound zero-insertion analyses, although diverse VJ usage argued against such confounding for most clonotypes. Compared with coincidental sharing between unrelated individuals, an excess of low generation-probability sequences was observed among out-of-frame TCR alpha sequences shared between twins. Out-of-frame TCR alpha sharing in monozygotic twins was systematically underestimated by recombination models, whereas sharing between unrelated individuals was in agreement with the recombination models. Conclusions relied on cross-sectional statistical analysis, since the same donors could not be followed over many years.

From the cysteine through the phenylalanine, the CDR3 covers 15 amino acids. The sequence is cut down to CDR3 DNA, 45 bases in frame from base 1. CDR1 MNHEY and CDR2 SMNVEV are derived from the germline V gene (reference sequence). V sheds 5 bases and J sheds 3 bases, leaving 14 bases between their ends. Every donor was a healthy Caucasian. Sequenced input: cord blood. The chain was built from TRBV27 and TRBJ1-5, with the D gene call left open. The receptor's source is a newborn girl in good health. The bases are TGTGCCAGCAGTATAACCGGGATCACCAATCAGCCCCAGCATTTT. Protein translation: CASSITGITNQPQHF.